This TCR beta chain was observed in a study of blood T cell repertoires in COVID-19. This CDR3 region has 16 residues. The germline CDR1 and CDR2 sequences are KGHDR and SFDVKD. The V gene lost 3 bases and the J gene lost 4 bases, with 17 bases spanning the gap. Measured with immunoSEQ multiplex PCR; TCRdb has only the in-frame clones, and not every one. This sample has some 100,000 clones, with about 82% found just once. The receptor comes from a man aged 45-65 years with active or convalescent COVID-19. The chain carries TRBV24-1 and TRBJ2-5; D is possibly TRBD1 (6 bases). Sequenced sample: peripheral blood. CDR3 region: CATSDPPARGIETQYF. In DNA form, the CDR3 reads TGTGCCACCAGTGATCCCCCCGCCAGGGGAATAGAGACCCAGTACTTC.